This T cell receptor beta chain was identified during a study of cytomegalovirus exposure and HLA in healthy donors. Per the germline V gene, CDR1 is MGHRA and CDR2 is YSYEKL. The CDR3 has 15 residues. Trimming cost V 2 bases and J 0 bases, with 10 bases left between them. Method: immunoSEQ multiplex PCR; TCRdb's copy keeps in-frame clones and lacks some. Counted here are roughly 100,000 clones, about 95% occurring once; the ten biggest clones make up almost 0.9%. The sample consisted of PBMCs. V is TRBV4-1 and J is TRBJ1-1; D remains unclear. The sequence derives from a woman aged 18-29 years in good health and CMV-seronegative. CDR3 DNA: TGCGCCAGCAGCCAATCGAGGGCCGTGAACACTGAAGCTTTCTTT. This gives the protein CASSQSRAVNTEAFF.